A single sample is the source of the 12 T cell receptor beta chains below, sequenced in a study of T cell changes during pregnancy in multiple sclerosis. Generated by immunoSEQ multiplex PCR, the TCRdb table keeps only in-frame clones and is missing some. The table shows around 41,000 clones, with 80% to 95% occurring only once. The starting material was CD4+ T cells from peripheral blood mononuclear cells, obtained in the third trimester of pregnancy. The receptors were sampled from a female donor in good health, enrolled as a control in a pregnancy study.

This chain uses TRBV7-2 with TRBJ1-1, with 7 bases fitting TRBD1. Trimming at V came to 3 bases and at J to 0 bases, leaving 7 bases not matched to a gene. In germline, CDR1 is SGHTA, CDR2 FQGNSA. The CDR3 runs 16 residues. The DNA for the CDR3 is TGTGCCAGCAGCTTCCAGGGGGGCCTAATGAACACTGAAGCTTTCTTT. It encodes CASSFQGGLMNTEAFF.

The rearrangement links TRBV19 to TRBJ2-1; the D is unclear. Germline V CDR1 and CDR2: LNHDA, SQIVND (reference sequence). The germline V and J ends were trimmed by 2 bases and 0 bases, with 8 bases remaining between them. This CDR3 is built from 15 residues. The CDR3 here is CASSISYSSYNEQFF. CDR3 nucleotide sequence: TGTGCCAGTAGTATATCTTACAGCTCCTACAATGAGCAGTTCTTC.

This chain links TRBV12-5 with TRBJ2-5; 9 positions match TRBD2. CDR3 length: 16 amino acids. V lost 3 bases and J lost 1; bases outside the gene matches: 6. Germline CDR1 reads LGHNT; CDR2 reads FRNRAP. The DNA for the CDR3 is TGTGCTAGTGGTTTATTAGGAGCGGGGGGCCAAGAGACCCAGTACTTC. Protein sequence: CASGLLGAGGQETQYF.

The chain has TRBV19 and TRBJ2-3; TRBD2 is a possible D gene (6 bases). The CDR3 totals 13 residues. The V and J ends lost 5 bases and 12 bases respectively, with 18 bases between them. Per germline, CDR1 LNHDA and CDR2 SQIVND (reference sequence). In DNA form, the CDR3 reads TGTGCCAGTAGTGGCGGTCAAGCGGGTTCACAGTATTTT. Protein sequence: CASSGGQAGSQYF.

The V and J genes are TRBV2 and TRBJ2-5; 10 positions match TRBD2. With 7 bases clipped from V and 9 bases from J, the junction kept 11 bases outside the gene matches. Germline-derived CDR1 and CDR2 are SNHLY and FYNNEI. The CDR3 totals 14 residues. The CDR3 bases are TGTGCCAGCACCACACTAGCGGGGAAGAGGGCCCAGTACTTC. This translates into CASTTLAGKRAQYF.

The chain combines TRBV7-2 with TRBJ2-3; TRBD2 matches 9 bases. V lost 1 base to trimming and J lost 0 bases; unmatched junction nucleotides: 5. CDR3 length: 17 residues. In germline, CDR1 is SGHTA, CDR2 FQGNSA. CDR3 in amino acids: CASSLDSGRRSTDTQYF. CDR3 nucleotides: TGTGCCAGCAGCTTAGATAGCGGGAGACGTAGCACAGATACGCAGTATTTT.

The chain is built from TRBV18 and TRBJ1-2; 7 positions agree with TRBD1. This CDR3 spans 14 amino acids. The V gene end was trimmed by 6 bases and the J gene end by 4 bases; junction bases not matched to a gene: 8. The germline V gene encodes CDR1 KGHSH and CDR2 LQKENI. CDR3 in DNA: TGTGCCAGCTCCCCCGACAGGGAAGTCTATGGCTACACCTTC. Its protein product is CASSPDREVYGYTF.

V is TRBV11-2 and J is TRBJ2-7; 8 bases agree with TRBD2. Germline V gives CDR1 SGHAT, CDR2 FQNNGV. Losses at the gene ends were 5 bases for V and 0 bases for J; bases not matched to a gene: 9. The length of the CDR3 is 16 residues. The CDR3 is CASSREGGRSSYEQYF. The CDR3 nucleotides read TGTGCCAGCAGCCGGGAGGGCGGGAGGTCCTCCTACGAGCAGTACTTC.

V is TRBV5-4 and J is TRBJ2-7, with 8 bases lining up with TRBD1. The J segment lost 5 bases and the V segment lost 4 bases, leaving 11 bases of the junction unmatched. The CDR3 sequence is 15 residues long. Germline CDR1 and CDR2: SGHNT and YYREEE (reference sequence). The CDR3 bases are TGTGCCAGCAGCCGGCCAGGGGGCCCTGTGGACGAGCAGTACTTC. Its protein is CASSRPGGPVDEQYF.

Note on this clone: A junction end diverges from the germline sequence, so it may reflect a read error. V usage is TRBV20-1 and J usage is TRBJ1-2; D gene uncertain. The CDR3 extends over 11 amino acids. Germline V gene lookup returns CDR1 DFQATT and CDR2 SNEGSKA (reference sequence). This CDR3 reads CSASHIYGYTF. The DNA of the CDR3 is TGCAGCGCTAGCCACATCTATGGCTACACCTTC.

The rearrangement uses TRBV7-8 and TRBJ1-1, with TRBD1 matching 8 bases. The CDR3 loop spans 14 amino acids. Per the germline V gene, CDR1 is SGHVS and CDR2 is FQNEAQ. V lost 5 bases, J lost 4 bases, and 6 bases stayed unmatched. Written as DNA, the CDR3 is TGTGCCAGCAGCGTACGCGGGACAGGCACTGAAGCTTTCTTT. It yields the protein CASSVRGTGTEAFF.

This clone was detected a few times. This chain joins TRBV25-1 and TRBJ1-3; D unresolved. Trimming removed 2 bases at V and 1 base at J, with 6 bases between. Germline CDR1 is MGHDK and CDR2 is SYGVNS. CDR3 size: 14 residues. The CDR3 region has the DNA TGTGCCAGCAGTGAAGAGAGATCTGGAAACACCATATATTTT. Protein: CASSEERSGNTIYF.